The 25 T cell receptor beta chains below all came from one sample that was sequenced in a study of shared clonotypes between healthy human individuals. The method was immunoSEQ multiplex PCR; TCRdb's version includes in-frame clones alone and lacks a portion of them. The table has around 2,000,000 clones, about 95% seen once. As defined, naive CD8 cells were CD45RO-negative and positively selected for CCR7, with terminally differentiated effector memory CD45RA+ cells excluded. Sequencing was performed on naive CD8+ T cells sorted from blood. The receptors come from a man in his late teens or twenties in good health.

The gene calls are TRBV11-2 and TRBJ2-7, with D unclear. CDR1 is SGHAT, CDR2 FQNNGV, per germline. The CDR3 is 15 residues long. The V and J ends lost 2 bases and 0 bases respectively, with 11 bases between them. The CDR3 region has the DNA TGTGCCAGCAGCTTACTAGACTTTAACTCCTACGAGCAGTACTTC. Residues: CASSLLDFNSYEQYF.

The J gene is TRBJ1-2, the V gene TRBV7-6, with TRBD1 identical over 9 bases. Trimming cost V 2 bases and J 6 bases; bases outside gene matches: 10. Germline CDR1 reads SGHVS; CDR2 reads FNYEAQ. The CDR3 contains 16 residues. CDR3 protein: CASSLPRDGTGNGYTF. CDR3 bases: TGTGCCAGCAGCTTACCTCGAGATGGGACAGGGAATGGCTACACCTTC.

V usage is TRBV4-1 and J usage is TRBJ1-4; no firm D call. The CDR3 runs 15 residues. The V end lost 1 base, the J end lost 4 bases, and 10 bases lay between the germline ends. CDR1 and CDR2 (germline): MGHRA, YSYEKL. In nucleotides, the CDR3 is TGCGCCAGCAGCCAAGGAGGGTGGAGTAATGAAAAACTGTTTTTT. Protein sequence: CASSQGGWSNEKLFF.

This chain links TRBV6-5 with TRBJ2-7; 10 bases agree with TRBD1. Trimming took 2 bases from V and 4 from J; bases not matched to a gene: 8. The V gene's germline CDR1 is MNHEY and CDR2 SVGAGI. The CDR3 is made up of 16 amino acids. Here the CDR3 reads CASSYGPGQGLYEQYF. As DNA, the CDR3 is TGTGCCAGCAGTTACGGGCCGGGACAGGGGCTTTACGAGCAGTACTTC.

This clone has only one observation. V gene TRBV28 combines with J gene TRBJ2-5; no clear D gene. CDR1 MDHEN and CDR2 SYDVKM come from the germline V gene. V gave up 3 bases and J gave up 5 bases, with 7 bases separating them. The length of the CDR3 is 12 residues. This chain's CDR3 is CASSLSMETQYF. DNA of the CDR3: TGTGCCAGCAGTTTGTCCATGGAGACCCAGTACTTC.

V gene TRBV5-1 combines with J gene TRBJ2-1; 7 bases agree with TRBD2. The germline CDR1 and CDR2 sequences are SGHRS and YFSETQ. J gave up 4 bases and V 3 bases, and 4 bases lay outside the gene matches. The CDR3 consists of 14 residues. CDR3 amino acids: CASSWREIYNEQFF. The DNA of the CDR3 is TGCGCCAGCAGCTGGCGGGAGATATACAATGAGCAGTTCTTC.

The genes are TRBV7-8 and TRBJ1-1; D not certain. The V and J ends lost 1 base and 0 bases respectively, with 9 bases between them. CDR1 SGHVS and CDR2 FQNEAQ come from the germline V gene. The CDR3 contains 15 residues. Here the CDR3 reads CASSLGVAMNTEAFF. In DNA form, the CDR3 reads TGTGCCAGCAGCTTAGGGGTTGCGATGAACACTGAAGCTTTCTTT. Variable domain in full (rest from reference TRBV7-8 and TRBJ1-1): GAGVSQSPRYKVAKRGQDVALRCDPISGHVSLFWYQQALGQGPEFLTYFQNEAQLDKSGLPSDRFFAERPEGSVSTLKIQRTQQEDSAVYLCASSLGVAMNTEAFFGQGTRLTVV.

The chain joins TRBV6-1 to TRBJ2-1; no clear D gene. This CDR3 contains 15 residues. Germline CDR1 reads MNHNS; CDR2 reads SASEGT. The ends were cut back, 2 bases at V and 2 bases at J, with 10 bases in the middle. CDR3 sequence: CASSESTTPYNEQFF. For the CDR3, the DNA is TGTGCCAGCAGTGAATCAACTACGCCCTACAATGAGCAGTTCTTC.

The chain recombines TRBV5-4 with TRBJ2-7, with 14 bases fitting TRBD2. Germline V gene sequence: CDR1 SGHNT, CDR2 YYREEE (reference sequence). V was clipped by 0 bases and J by 4 bases; unmatched bases: 6. CDR3 size: 17 residues. The CDR3 here is CASSLGLAGGVLYEQYF. CDR3 bases: TGTGCCAGCAGCTTGGGACTAGCGGGAGGGGTGTTGTACGAGCAGTACTTC.

This rearrangement joins TRBV5-6 to TRBJ2-7; D is possibly TRBD1 (6 bases). The V gene's germline CDR1 is SGHDT and CDR2 YYEEEE. V was trimmed by 0 bases and J by 4 bases, leaving 11 bases between them. There are 14 residues in the CDR3. CDR3 in amino acids: CASSLGDRIYEQYF. As DNA, the CDR3 is TGTGCCAGCAGCTTGGGAGACAGGATTTACGAGCAGTACTTC.

The chain joins TRBV4-3 to TRBJ2-1, with 7 bases lining up with TRBD2. Germline V gives CDR1 LGHNA, CDR2 YSLEER. With V trimmed by 2 bases and J by 2 bases, 9 bases remained unmatched. The CDR3 runs 17 residues. The DNA of the CDR3 is TGCGCCAGCAGCCAATCTATACCGGGAGGAACCTACAATGAGCAGTTCTTC. Its protein product is CASSQSIPGGTYNEQFF.

This clone has just one count. The sample contains more than one DNA sequence encoding this CDR3. The chain joins TRBV28 to TRBJ1-3, with D tentatively TRBD1 (5 bases). Germline lookup yields CDR1 MDHEN and CDR2 SYDVKM. V shed 3 bases and J shed 2 bases, with 8 bases lying between them. This CDR3 region has 14 residues. CDR3 sequence reads: CASSFRGPGNTIYF. CDR3 DNA sequence: TGTGCCAGCAGTTTCCGGGGCCCTGGAAACACCATATATTTT.

This clone was detected a few times. The V and J genes are TRBV10-3 and TRBJ1-1, with D uncertain. Germline values: CDR1 ENHRY, CDR2 SYGVKD. The CDR3 has 11 residues. The ends were cut back, 7 bases at V and 6 bases at J, with 9 bases in the middle. CDR3 residues: CAITAGAEAFF. The CDR3 coding sequence is TGTGCCATCACGGCCGGGGCTGAAGCTTTCTTT.

The rearrangement links TRBV5-4 to TRBJ2-3; 10 positions match TRBD2. Germline-derived CDR1 and CDR2 are SGHNT and YYREEE (reference sequence). The V gene end was trimmed by 1 base and the J gene end by 4 bases; junction bases not matched to a gene: 6. This CDR3 contains 16 residues. CDR3 DNA sequence: TGTGCCAGCAGCTTGCGGTTTAGCGGGGGGCCAGATACGCAGTATTTT. This sequence encodes CASSLRFSGGPDTQYF.

As regards this clone: The same CDR3 is also encoded by other DNA sequences in this sample. The chain has TRBV28 and TRBJ1-1, with D maybe TRBD1 (5 bases). This CDR3 has 11 residues. Trimming removed 4 bases from V and 5 bases from J, with 5 bases in between. Germline lookup yields CDR1 MDHEN and CDR2 SYDVKM. As DNA, the CDR3 is TGTGCCAGCAGTTCAGGGACTGAAGCTTTCTTT. Protein sequence: CASSSGTEAFF.

CDR3 in DNA: TGTGCCAGCAGCGGACGACTAGCGGAATACGAGCAGTACTTC. Its translation: CASSGRLAEYEQYF. The chain links TRBV9 to TRBJ2-7, with 9 bases matching TRBD2. The germline V gene encodes CDR1 SGDLS and CDR2 YYNGEE. The CDR3 is made up of 14 amino acids. The junction had 5 bases not matched to a gene; V was cut back by 3 bases and J by 4 bases.

The V and J genes are TRBV11-2 and TRBJ2-7; a weak D match, TRBD1 (6 bases). The germline CDR1 and CDR2 sequences are SGHAT and FQNNGV. V was clipped by 2 bases and J by 3 bases, with 20 bases between them. The CDR3 runs to 17 residues. Here the CDR3 DNA reads TGTGCCAGCAGCTTATATCCCGGACAGCCGTTCGTCTACGAGCAGTACTTC. This encodes CASSLYPGQPFVYEQYF.

The chain uses TRBV9 and TRBJ2-3; D uncertain. The ends were cut back, 3 bases at V and 5 bases at J, with 19 bases in the middle. Germline V gene data show CDR1 as SGDLS and CDR2 as YYNGEE. This CDR3 spans 16 amino acids. CDR3 protein: CASSALWVIDLDTQYF. CDR3 nucleotide sequence: TGTGCCAGCAGCGCTCTGTGGGTGATAGATTTAGATACGCAGTATTTT.

This rearrangement joins TRBV5-1 to TRBJ2-3, with 10 nucleotides matching TRBD1. The junction had 15 bases not matched to a gene; V was cut back by 10 bases and J by 4 bases. Germline CDR1 and CDR2: SGHRS and YFSETQ. This CDR3 is 16 amino acids long. The CDR3 DNA sequence: TGCGCCGGGATGACCGGGACAGGGGTTCCGGCAGATACGCAGTATTTT. Translating gives CAGMTGTGVPADTQYF.

V is TRBV4-1 and J is TRBJ2-7, with 12 bases aligning to TRBD2. The CDR3 covers 16 residues. V gave up 2 bases and J gave up 6 bases; unmatched junction bases: 8. The germline CDR1 and CDR2 sequences are MGHRA and YSYEKL. CDR3 DNA: TGCGCCAGCAGCCAAAAGACTAGCGGGAGTCTAGGCGAGCAGTACTTC. It is translated as CASSQKTSGSLGEQYF.

This chain connects TRBV28 to TRBJ2-5, with D perhaps being TRBD1 or TRBD2 (6 bases each). Germline V gene sequence: CDR1 MDHEN, CDR2 SYDVKM. The CDR3 covers 13 residues. Trimming left V 5 bases short and J 4 bases short, with 11 bases between. The CDR3 bases are TGTGCCAGCAGTCCCGGGGGCTCAGAGACCCAGTACTTC. Protein: CASSPGGSETQYF.

The V call is TRBV18, the J call TRBJ2-3; TRBD1 matches 7 bases. V lost 6 bases to trimming and J lost 2 bases; unmatched junction nucleotides: 8. Germline V gives CDR1 KGHSH, CDR2 LQKENI. The CDR3 has 15 amino acids. CDR3 region: CASSRPGQTTDTQYF. The DNA of the CDR3 is TGTGCCAGCTCGCGTCCGGGACAGACCACAGATACGCAGTATTTT.

The chain uses TRBV5-1 and TRBJ2-2; D remains unclear. This CDR3 spans 14 amino acids. Trimming stripped 3 bases from V and 5 bases from J, with 11 bases between. Germline loops: CDR1 SGHRS, CDR2 YFSETQ. The CDR3 is CASSSVVDTGELFF. The CDR3 DNA sequence: TGCGCCAGCAGCTCCGTCGTGGATACCGGGGAGCTGTTTTTT. The variable domain in full, with the rest retrieved from reference TRBV5-1 and TRBJ2-2, is KAGVTQTPRYLIKTRGQQVTLSCSPISGHRSVSWYQQTPGQGLQFLFEYFSETQRNKGNFPGRFSGRQFSNSRSEMNVSTLELGDSALYLCASSSVVDTGELFFGEGSRLTVL.

The chain couples TRBV15 to TRBJ1-1; 7 bases map to TRBD1. CDR3 length: 18 amino acids. Unmatched junction bases numbered 13, after V lost 3 bases and J lost 0 bases. Germline CDR1 reads LNHNV; CDR2 reads YYDKDF (reference sequence). CDR3 nucleotide sequence: TGTGCCACCAGCAGTGACAGGGATGGGGGCTTCGTGAACACTGAAGCTTTCTTT. Protein product: CATSSDRDGGFVNTEAFF.

The chain uses TRBV4-3 and TRBJ1-2; possibly TRBD1 for D (5 bases). Germline values: CDR1 LGHNA, CDR2 YSLEER. The CDR3 runs 14 residues. Trimming took off 0 bases at V and 4 bases at J, with 9 bases between the two ends. CDR3 sequence: CASSQDAGSYGYTF. The CDR3, as DNA: TGCGCCAGCAGCCAAGATGCAGGGTCCTATGGCTACACCTTC.